These 18 T cell receptor beta chains share one sample of origin, sequenced in a study of blood T cell repertoires in COVID-19. This table comes from immunoSEQ multiplex PCR, and its TCRdb copy is limited to in-frame clones, with some not included. The sample holds about 100,000 clones; about 88% are singletons and the top ten take over 7%. Sequences were obtained from peripheral blood. The receptors originated from a man between 25 and 39 years old in a cohort sampled during active COVID-19.

The chain couples TRBV5-1 to TRBJ2-1; 10 nucleotides line up with TRBD2. CDR1 is SGHRS, CDR2 YFSETQ, per germline. V trimming: 2 bases; J trimming: 4 bases; junction bases outside the gene matches: 6. The CDR3 consists of 16 residues. CDR3 nucleotide sequence: TGCGCCAGCAGCTTTACCGGGACTAGCGTATACAATGAGCAGTTCTTC. Translated, it gives CASSFTGTSVYNEQFF.

This clone has only one observation. This rearrangement joins TRBV19 to TRBJ1-5, with D unclear. The CDR3 loop spans 15 amino acids. CDR1 LNHDA and CDR2 SQIVND come from the germline V gene (reference sequence). V lost 2 bases to trimming and J lost 4 bases, with 12 bases between them. The CDR3 region is CASSIHPKANQPQHF. Here the CDR3 DNA reads TGTGCCAGTAGTATACACCCAAAAGCAAATCAGCCCCAGCATTTT. Drawing the rest from reference TRBV19 and TRBJ1-5, the complete variable domain is DGGITQSPKYLFRKEGQNVTLSCEQNLNHDAMYWYRQDPGQGLRLIYYSQIVNDFQKGDIAEGYSVSREKKESFPLTVTSAQKNPTAFYLCASSIHPKANQPQHFGDGTRLSIL.

The V gene is TRBV19, the J gene TRBJ2-6; the match to TRBD1 covers 9 bases. The CDR3 is 18 amino acids. V was pared by 5 bases and J by 1 base, with 9 bases of the junction left unmatched. Germline CDR1 and CDR2: LNHDA and SQIVND (reference sequence). CDR3 protein: CASSGFRTGASGANVLTF. Written as DNA, the CDR3 is TGTGCCAGTAGTGGATTCCGGACAGGGGCTTCTGGGGCCAACGTCCTGACTTTC.

Note on this clone: Other DNA sequences in this sample translate to the same CDR3. The chain recombines TRBV19 with TRBJ2-2; 7 bases align to TRBD2. The germline V gene has CDR1 LNHDA and CDR2 SQIVND (reference sequence). V shed 5 bases, J shed 6 bases, and the junction held 6 bases outside the gene matches. The length of the CDR3 is 14 residues. CDR3 coding DNA: TGTGCCAGTAGTTTAGGTGGGGGGGCCGGGGAGCTGTTTTTT. It translates to CASSLGGGAGELFF. Filled out from reference TRBV19 and TRBJ2-2, the complete variable domain reads DGGITQSPKYLFRKEGQNVTLSCEQNLNHDAMYWYRQDPGQGLRLIYYSQIVNDFQKGDIAEGYSVSREKKESFPLTVTSAQKNPTAFYLCASSLGGGAGELFFGEGSRLTVL.

The chain couples TRBV3-1 (or the pseudogene TRBV3-2) to TRBJ2-2; 7 bases match TRBD1. The V and J ends lost 2 bases and 7 bases, in that order; junction bases with no gene match: 4. Germline CDR1 is LGHDT and CDR2 is YNNKEL (reference sequence). This CDR3 spans 14 amino acids. The CDR3 spells CASSQRAGGGELFF. CDR3 nucleotide sequence: TGTGCCAGCAGCCAAAGAGCAGGGGGCGGGGAGCTGTTTTTT.

This chain joins TRBV9 and TRBJ1-3; 9 bases line up with TRBD1. After removal of 0 bases from V and 4 bases from J, the junction contained 5 bases not matched to a gene. Germline V CDR1 and CDR2: SGDLS, YYNGEE. The CDR3 contains 16 residues. The CDR3 is CASSVEQGARGNTIYF. As DNA, the CDR3 is TGTGCCAGCAGCGTAGAACAGGGGGCGAGGGGAAACACCATATATTTT.

This sequence joins TRBV18 and TRBJ2-7; D may be TRBD1 (5 bases). Germline V gene lookup returns CDR1 KGHSH and CDR2 LQKENI. The V end lost 6 bases, the J end lost 0 bases, and 15 bases lay between the germline ends. The CDR3 runs to 15 residues. CDR3 residues: CASSEETESSYEQYF. CDR3 bases: TGTGCCAGCTCGGAAGAGACAGAGAGCTCCTACGAGCAGTACTTC.

The chain couples TRBV5-1 to TRBJ2-4, with 7 bases matching TRBD1. This CDR3 has 15 amino acids. Germline-derived CDR1 and CDR2 are SGHRS and YFSETQ. With V trimmed by 4 bases and J by 6 bases, 10 bases remained unmatched. The CDR3 region has the DNA TGCGCCAGCAGCCCTGAGACAGGGTTGGGAAACATTCAGTACTTC. Encoded protein: CASSPETGLGNIQYF.

The rearrangement joins TRBV5-6 to TRBJ2-3; 12 bases fit TRBD2. Trimming cost V 4 bases and J 6 bases; bases outside gene matches: 12. Germline V gives CDR1 SGHDT, CDR2 YYEEEE. This CDR3 spans 17 amino acids. The CDR3 sequence is CASSPGASGGARDTQYF. The DNA for the CDR3 is TGTGCCAGCAGCCCCGGGGCTAGCGGGGGGGCCAGGGATACGCAGTATTTT.

The chain links TRBV7-2 to TRBJ1-2; 9 nucleotides align to TRBD1. Looked up from germline, CDR1 is SGHTA and CDR2 is FQGNSA. The V segment lost 3 bases and the J segment 7 bases; nucleotides outside the gene matches: 6. This CDR3 has 14 amino acids. The CDR3 nucleotides are TGTGCCAGCAGCTTCGCACAGGGGGCTGCTGGCTACACCTTC. It translates to CASSFAQGAAGYTF.

The table lists this clone with a count of one. The chain couples TRBV2 to TRBJ2-1, with 8 bases fitting TRBD1. The CDR3 runs 15 residues. Losses at the gene ends were 4 bases for V and 0 bases for J; bases not matched to a gene: 2. Germline CDR1 SNHLY, CDR2 FYNNEI. This chain's CDR3 is CASSAQGGSYNEQFF. The CDR3 DNA is TGTGCCAGCAGTGCACAGGGGGGCTCCTACAATGAGCAGTTCTTC.

The chain combines TRBV6-4 with TRBJ2-7; 7 nucleotides agree with TRBD1. CDR3 length: 14 amino acids. J was trimmed by 2 bases and V by 3 bases; bases with no gene match: 4. Germline CDR1 and CDR2: MRHNA and SNTAGT. CDR3 residues: CASSEIQGAYEQYF. The DNA for the CDR3 is TGTGCCAGCAGTGAGATCCAGGGGGCCTACGAGCAGTACTTC.

The gene calls are TRBV7-2 and TRBJ2-5; 10 positions agree with TRBD2. Germline CDR1 is SGHTA and CDR2 is FQGNSA. This CDR3 contains 16 residues. V lost 5 bases to trimming and J lost 2 bases; unmatched junction nucleotides: 8. The CDR3 sequence: CASSLSLAGSQETQYF. DNA of the CDR3: TGTGCCAGCAGCCTTTCACTAGCGGGGTCACAAGAGACCCAGTACTTC.

The chain recombines TRBV30 with TRBJ2-2; 9 positions agree with TRBD1. Germline trimming cut 3 bases from V and 1 base from J; bases unmatched to any gene: 3. The germline CDR1 and CDR2 sequences are GTSNPN and SVGIG (reference sequence). The CDR3 has 15 amino acids. CDR3 coding DNA: TGTGCCTGGAGGGCGACAGGGGGGAACACCGGGGAGCTGTTTTTT. Translating it yields CAWRATGGNTGELFF. The complete variable domain, with remaining parts taken from reference TRBV30 and TRBJ2-2, reads SQTIHQWPATLVQPVGSPLSLECTVEGTSNPNLYWYRQAAGRGLQLLFYSVGIGQISSEVPQNLSASRPQDRQFILSSKKLLLSDSGFYLCAWRATGGNTGELFFGEGSRLTVL.

This chain links TRBV19 with TRBJ1-5; D gene ambiguous. V lost 7 bases and J 3 bases, leaving 10 bases between the germline ends. Germline V lookup: CDR1 LNHDA, CDR2 SQIVND (reference sequence). CDR3 length equals 13 residues. CDR3 loop: CASKGLLNQPQHF. The CDR3 DNA reads as TGTGCCAGTAAAGGACTGCTCAATCAGCCCCAGCATTTT.

The J gene is TRBJ2-7, the V gene TRBV6-5; a weak D match, TRBD1 (5 bases). Germline CDR1 reads MNHEY; CDR2 reads SVGAGI. This CDR3 comprises 15 residues. V was clipped by 2 bases and J by 5 bases, with 16 bases between them. In nucleotides, the CDR3 is TGTGCCAGCAGTTACGCCTGGGGCAGGGAAGACGAGCAGTACTTC. It codes for CASSYAWGREDEQYF.

V and J are TRBV18 and TRBJ2-6; the D is unclear. The V and J ends lost 3 bases and 0 bases respectively, with 12 bases between them. The CDR3 is 17 residues long. Germline CDR1 reads KGHSH; CDR2 reads LQKENI. The CDR3 sequence is CASSPRLHYSGANVLTF. CDR3 nucleotide sequence: TGTGCCAGCTCACCTAGGTTACACTACTCTGGGGCCAACGTCCTGACTTTC.

The genes are TRBV3-1 (or the pseudogene TRBV3-2) and TRBJ1-6, with 9 positions matching TRBD1. Germline V lookup: CDR1 LGHDT, CDR2 YNNKEL (reference sequence). V lost 3 bases and J lost 5; bases outside the gene matches: 5. The CDR3 spans 16 residues. The CDR3 spells CASSQRTGVNNSPLHF. CDR3 DNA sequence: TGTGCCAGCAGCCAGAGGACAGGGGTCAATAATTCACCCCTCCACTTT.